This TCR beta chain appears in the sequencing data of a study of T-cell reconstitution after alpha-beta-depleted transplantation in children. Whole-study findings and limits: It was reported that alpha-beta T cells came from several hundred expanded graft clones (about two months after transplant). Among T cells one year after transplant, newly produced cells accounted for most counts and diversity. Where some patients showed high TCRbeta diversity at day 60, it came from recipient T cells and thymic progenitors that had survived.

Construction of the TCRbeta library involved unique molecular identifiers. TCRdb ran MiXCR on the PCR reads and lists one entry per CDR3 protein. The sample consists of roughly 100,000 distinct CDR3 sequences, about 5.6% of them appearing once. This CDR3 is built from 14 residues. The ends lost 3 bases at V and 5 bases at J; junction bases unmatched: 9. Germline CDR1 reads DFQATT; CDR2 reads SNEGSKA (reference sequence). This clonotype was counted ten times or more. Its antigen is unidentified. This receptor was taken from a female patient between 2 and 15 years old who had a stem cell transplant for Fanconi anemia, so the T cells may come from the graft donor. The sample was PBMCs, mostly from graft donor cells, taken 60 days after TCRalphabeta/CD19-depleted stem cell transplant. V gene TRBV20-1 combines with J gene TRBJ2-5; 7 bases fit TRBD1. The CDR3 bases are TGCAGTGCTAGCACAGGGGCATTTGGGGAGACCCAGTACTTC. Translating gives CSASTGAFGETQYF.